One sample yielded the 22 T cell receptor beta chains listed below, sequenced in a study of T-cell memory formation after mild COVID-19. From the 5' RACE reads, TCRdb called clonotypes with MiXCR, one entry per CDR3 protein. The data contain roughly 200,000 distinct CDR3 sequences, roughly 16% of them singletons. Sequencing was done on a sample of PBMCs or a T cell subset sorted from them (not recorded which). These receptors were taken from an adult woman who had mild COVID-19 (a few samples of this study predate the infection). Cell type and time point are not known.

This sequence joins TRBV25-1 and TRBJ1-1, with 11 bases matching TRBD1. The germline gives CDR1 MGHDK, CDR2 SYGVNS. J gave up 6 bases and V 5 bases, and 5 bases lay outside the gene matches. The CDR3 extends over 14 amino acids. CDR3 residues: CASSKRTGGPEAFF. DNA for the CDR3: TGTGCCAGCAGTAAAAGGACAGGGGGCCCTGAAGCTTTCTTT.

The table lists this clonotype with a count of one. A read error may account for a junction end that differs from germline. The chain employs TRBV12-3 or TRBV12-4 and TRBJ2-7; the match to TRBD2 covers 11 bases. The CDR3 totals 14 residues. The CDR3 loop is CASSPQTSGLAARF. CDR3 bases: TGTGCCAGCAGTCCTCAAACCTCGGGACTAGCGGCCCGCTTC.

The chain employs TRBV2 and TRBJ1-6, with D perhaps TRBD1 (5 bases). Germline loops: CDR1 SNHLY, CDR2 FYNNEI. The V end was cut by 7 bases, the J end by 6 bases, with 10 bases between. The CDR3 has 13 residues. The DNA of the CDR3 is TGTGCCAGCACAGGGTTCGGTAATTCACCCCTCCACTTT. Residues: CASTGFGNSPLHF.

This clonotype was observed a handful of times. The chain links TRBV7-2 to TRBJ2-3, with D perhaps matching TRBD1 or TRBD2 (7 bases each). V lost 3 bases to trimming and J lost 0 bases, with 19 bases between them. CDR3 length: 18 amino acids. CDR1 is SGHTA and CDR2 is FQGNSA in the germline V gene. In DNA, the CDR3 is TGTGCCAGCAGCTTCCAGGGGGGGAGCGGGACCAGCACAGATACGCAGTATTTT. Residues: CASSFQGGSGTSTDTQYF.

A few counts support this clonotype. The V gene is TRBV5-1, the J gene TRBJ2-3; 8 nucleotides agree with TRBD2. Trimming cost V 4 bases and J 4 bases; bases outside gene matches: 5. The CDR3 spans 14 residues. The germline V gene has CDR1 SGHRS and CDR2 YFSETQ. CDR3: CASSIGLASDTQYF. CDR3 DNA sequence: TGCGCCAGCAGCATCGGACTAGCTTCAGATACGCAGTATTTT.

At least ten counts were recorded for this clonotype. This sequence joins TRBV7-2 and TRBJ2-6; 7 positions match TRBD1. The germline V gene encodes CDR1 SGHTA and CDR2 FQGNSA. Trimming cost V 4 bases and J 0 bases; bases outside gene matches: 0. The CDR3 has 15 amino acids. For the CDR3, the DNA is TGTGCCAGCAGCTCAGGGGGCTCTGGGGCCAACGTCCTGACTTTC. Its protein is CASSSGGSGANVLTF.

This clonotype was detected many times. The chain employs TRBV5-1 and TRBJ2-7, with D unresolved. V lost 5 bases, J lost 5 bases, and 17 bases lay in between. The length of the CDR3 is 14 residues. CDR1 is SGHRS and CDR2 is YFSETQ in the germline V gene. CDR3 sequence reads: CASRPAPLRDEQYF. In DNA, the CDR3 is TGCGCCAGCAGACCGGCCCCGCTTCGCGACGAGCAGTACTTC. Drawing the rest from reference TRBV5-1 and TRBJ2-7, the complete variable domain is KAGVTQTPRYLIKTRGQQVTLSCSPISGHRSVSWYQQTPGQGLQFLFEYFSETQRNKGNFPGRFSGRQFSNSRSEMNVSTLELGDSALYLCASRPAPLRDEQYFGPGTRLTVT.

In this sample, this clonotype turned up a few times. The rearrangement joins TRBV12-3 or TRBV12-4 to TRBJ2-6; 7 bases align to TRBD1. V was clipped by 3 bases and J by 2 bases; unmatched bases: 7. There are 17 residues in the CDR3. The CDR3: CASSLGTVGTGANVLTF. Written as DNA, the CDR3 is TGTGCCAGCAGTTTGGGGACAGTTGGCACTGGGGCCAACGTCCTGACTTTC.

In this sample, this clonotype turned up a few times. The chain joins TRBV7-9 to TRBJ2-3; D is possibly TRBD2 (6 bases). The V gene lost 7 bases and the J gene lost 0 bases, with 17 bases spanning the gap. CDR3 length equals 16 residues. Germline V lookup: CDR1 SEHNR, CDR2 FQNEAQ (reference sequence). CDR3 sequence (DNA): TGTGCCAGCACCCCTCCCGGGAGCGGAAGCACAGATACGCAGTATTTT. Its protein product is CASTPPGSGSTDTQYF.

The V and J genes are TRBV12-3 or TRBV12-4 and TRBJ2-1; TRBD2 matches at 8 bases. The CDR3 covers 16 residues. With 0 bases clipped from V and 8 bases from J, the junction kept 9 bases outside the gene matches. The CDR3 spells CASSLARSGGAYEQFF. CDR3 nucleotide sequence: TGTGCCAGCAGTTTAGCCCGCTCCGGGGGGGCCTATGAGCAGTTCTTC.

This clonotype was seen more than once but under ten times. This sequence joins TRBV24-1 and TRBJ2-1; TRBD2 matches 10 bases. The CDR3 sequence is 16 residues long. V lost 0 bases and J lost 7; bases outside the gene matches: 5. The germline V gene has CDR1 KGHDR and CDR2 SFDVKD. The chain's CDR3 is CATSDLVSSGRNEQFF. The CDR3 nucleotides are TGTGCCACCAGTGATTTGGTATCTAGCGGGAGAAATGAGCAGTTCTTC.

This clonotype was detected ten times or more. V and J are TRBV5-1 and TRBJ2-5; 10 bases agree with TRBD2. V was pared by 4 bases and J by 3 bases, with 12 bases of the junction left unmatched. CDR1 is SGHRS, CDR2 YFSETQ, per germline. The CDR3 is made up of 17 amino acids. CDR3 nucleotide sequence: TGCGCCAGCAGCCCCCCCCGGACTAGCGGAGCGGAAGAGACCCAGTACTTC. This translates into CASSPPRTSGAEETQYF.

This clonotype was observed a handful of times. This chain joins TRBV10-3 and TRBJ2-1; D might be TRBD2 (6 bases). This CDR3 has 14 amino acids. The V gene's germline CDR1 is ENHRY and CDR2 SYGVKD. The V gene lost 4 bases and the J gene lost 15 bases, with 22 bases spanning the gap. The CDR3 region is CAISVEYGGAEGFF. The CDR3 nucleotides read TGTGCCATCAGTGTTGAATACGGCGGGGCTGAAGGGTTCTTC.

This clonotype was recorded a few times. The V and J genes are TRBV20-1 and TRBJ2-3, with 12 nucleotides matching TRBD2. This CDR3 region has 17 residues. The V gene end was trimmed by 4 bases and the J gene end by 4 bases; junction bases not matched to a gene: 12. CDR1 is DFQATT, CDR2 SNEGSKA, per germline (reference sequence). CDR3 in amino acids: CSAIGSGLAGRADTQYF. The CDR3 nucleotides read TGCAGTGCTATTGGCAGCGGACTAGCGGGGAGGGCAGATACGCAGTATTTT.

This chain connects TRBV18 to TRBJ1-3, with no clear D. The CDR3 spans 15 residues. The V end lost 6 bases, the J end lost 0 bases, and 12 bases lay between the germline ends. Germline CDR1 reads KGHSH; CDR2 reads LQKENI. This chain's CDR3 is CASSPTDNSGNTIYF. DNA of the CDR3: TGTGCCAGCTCCCCCACCGACAACTCTGGAAACACCATATATTTT.

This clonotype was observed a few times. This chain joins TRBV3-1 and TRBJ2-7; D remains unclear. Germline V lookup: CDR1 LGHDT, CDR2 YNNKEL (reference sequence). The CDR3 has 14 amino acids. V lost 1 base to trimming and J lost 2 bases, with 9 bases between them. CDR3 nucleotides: TGTGCCAGCAGCCAAGCTGTACAGACCTACGAGCAGTACTTC. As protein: CASSQAVQTYEQYF.

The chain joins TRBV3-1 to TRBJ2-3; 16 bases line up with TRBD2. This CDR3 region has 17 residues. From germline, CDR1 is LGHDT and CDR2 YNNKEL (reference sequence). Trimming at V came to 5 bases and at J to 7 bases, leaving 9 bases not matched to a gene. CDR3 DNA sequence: TGTGCCAGCAGCGACCCGGGACTAGCGGGAGGGTCATATACGCAGTATTTT. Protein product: CASSDPGLAGGSYTQYF.

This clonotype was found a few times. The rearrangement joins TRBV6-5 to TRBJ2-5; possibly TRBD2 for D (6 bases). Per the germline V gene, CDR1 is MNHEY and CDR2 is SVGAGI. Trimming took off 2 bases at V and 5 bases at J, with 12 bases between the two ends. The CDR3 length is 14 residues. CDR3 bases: TGTGCCAGCAGTTACGACACTAGCTCGGAGACCCAGTACTTC. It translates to CASSYDTSSETQYF.

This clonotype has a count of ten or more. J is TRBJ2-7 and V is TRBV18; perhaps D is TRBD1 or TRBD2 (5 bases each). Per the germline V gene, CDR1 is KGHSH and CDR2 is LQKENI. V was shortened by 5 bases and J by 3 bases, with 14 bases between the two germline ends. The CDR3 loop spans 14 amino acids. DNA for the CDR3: TGTGCCAGCTCATTTCCGGGACGGAACTACGAGCAGTACTTC. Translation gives CASSFPGRNYEQYF.

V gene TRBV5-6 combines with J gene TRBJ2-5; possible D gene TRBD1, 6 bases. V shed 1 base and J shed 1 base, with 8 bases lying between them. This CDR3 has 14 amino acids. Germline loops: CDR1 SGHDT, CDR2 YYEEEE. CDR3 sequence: CASSLRTAQETQYF. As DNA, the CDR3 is TGTGCCAGCAGCTTGAGGACAGCCCAAGAGACCCAGTACTTC.

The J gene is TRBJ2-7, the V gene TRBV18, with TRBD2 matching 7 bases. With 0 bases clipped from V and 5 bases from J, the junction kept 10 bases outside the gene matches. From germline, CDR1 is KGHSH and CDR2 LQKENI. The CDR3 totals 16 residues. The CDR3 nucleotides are TGTGCCAGCTCACCACCAGGGCGGGAGTATCGAGACGAGCAGTACTTC. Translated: CASSPPGREYRDEQYF.

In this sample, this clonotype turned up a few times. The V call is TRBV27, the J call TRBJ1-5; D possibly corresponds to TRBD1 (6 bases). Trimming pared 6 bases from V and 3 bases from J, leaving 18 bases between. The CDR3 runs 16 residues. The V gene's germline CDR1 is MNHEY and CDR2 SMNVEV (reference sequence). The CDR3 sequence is CASRFRWDTSNQPQHF. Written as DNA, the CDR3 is TGTGCCAGCAGATTTAGGTGGGACACCTCCAATCAGCCCCAGCATTTT.